The next 15 T cell receptor beta chains were all read from a single sample in a study of blood T cell repertoires in COVID-19. The assay was immunoSEQ multiplex PCR, and TCRdb's table has in-frame clones only and misses some. The sample contains about 70,000 clones, around 90% of which appear only once. Sequencing input: peripheral blood. These TCRs come from a young woman with acute or convalescent COVID-19.

The V call is TRBV30, the J call TRBJ2-3; TRBD1 aligns across 11 bases. Germline-derived CDR1 and CDR2 are GTSNPN and SVGIG (reference sequence). The CDR3 has 15 amino acids. The V segment lost 2 bases and the J segment 4 bases; nucleotides outside the gene matches: 5. CDR3 DNA sequence: TGTGCCTGGAGTAACGGACAGGGGGCAGCAGATACGCAGTATTTT. This encodes CAWSNGQGAADTQYF.

This chain links TRBV12-3 or TRBV12-4 with TRBJ1-2; possible D gene TRBD1, 6 bases. Trimming removed 6 bases from V and 8 bases from J, with 13 bases in between. The CDR3 contains 12 residues. CDR3 in DNA: TGTGCCAGCAGGGCAGGGGTTCGGGGCTACACCTTC. Encoded protein: CASRAGVRGYTF.

The rearrangement uses TRBV27 and TRBJ2-2, with TRBD1 matching 11 bases. The ends lost 2 bases at V and 6 bases at J; junction bases unmatched: 5. This CDR3 has 16 amino acids. CDR1 and CDR2 from the germline V gene are MNHEY and SMNVEV (reference sequence). CDR3 sequence reads: CASSLRGQGAPGELFF. CDR3 DNA: TGTGCCAGCAGTTTAAGAGGACAGGGGGCCCCCGGGGAGCTGTTTTTT.

This clone was counted between two and nine times. The V and J genes are TRBV2 and TRBJ1-2, with a tentative D call TRBD1 (6 bases). Germline V gene sequence: CDR1 SNHLY, CDR2 FYNNEI. V was trimmed by 6 bases and J by 0 bases, leaving 8 bases between them. The CDR3 runs to 13 residues. CDR3 loop: CASRDRPNYGYTF. For the CDR3, the DNA is TGTGCCAGCAGGGACAGACCTAACTATGGCTACACCTTC.

This clone was seen a single time. The V call is TRBV2, the J call TRBJ2-2; D is perhaps TRBD2 (6 bases). V lost 4 bases and J 3 bases, leaving 15 bases between the germline ends. CDR3 length equals 16 residues. Germline V gene sequence: CDR1 SNHLY, CDR2 FYNNEI. As DNA, the CDR3 is TGTGCCAGCAGTGGCAGGAGGCTAGCGTACACCGGGGAGCTGTTTTTT. This sequence encodes CASSGRRLAYTGELFF. The complete variable domain, with remaining parts taken from reference TRBV2 and TRBJ2-2, reads EPEVTQTPSHQVTQMGQEVILRCVPISNHLYFYWYRQILGQKVEFLVSFYNNEISEKSEIFDDQFSVERPDGSNFTLKIRSTKLEDSAMYFCASSGRRLAYTGELFFGEGSRLTVL.

In its sample, this clone was seen a few times. The rearrangement links TRBV27 to TRBJ1-5, with TRBD1 as a possible D gene (6 bases). The V and J ends lost 8 bases and 0 bases respectively, with 14 bases between them. Looked up from germline, CDR1 is MNHEY and CDR2 is SMNVEV (reference sequence). This CDR3 contains 15 residues. The CDR3 region has the DNA TGTGCCAGCCGTGCTCGACAGGATAGCAATCAGCCCCAGCATTTT. Translated, it gives CASRARQDSNQPQHF.

The table lists this clone with a count of one. The chain is built from TRBV7-2 and TRBJ1-4; TRBD1 is a possible D gene (5 bases). The germline V gene has CDR1 SGHTA and CDR2 FQGNSA. This CDR3 contains 14 residues. V was pared by 3 bases and J by 5 bases, with 10 bases between. The CDR3 DNA is TGTGCCAGCAGCTTTGCGGGGCCCAATGAAAAACTGTTTTTT. It is translated as CASSFAGPNEKLFF. The whole variable domain, filled in from reference TRBV7-2 and TRBJ1-4, reads GAGVSQSPSNKVTEKGKDVELRCDPISGHTALYWYRQSLGQGLEFLIYFQGNSAPDKSGLPSDRFSAERTGGSVSTLTIQRTQQEDSAVYLCASSFAGPNEKLFFGSGTQLSVL.

The chain joins TRBV11-2 to TRBJ2-1; 11 bases map to TRBD2. The CDR3 totals 14 residues. Trimming took 5 bases from V and 9 from J; bases not matched to a gene: 6. Germline V gene data show CDR1 as SGHAT and CDR2 as FQNNGV. The CDR3 loop reads CASSPRLAGIEQFF. CDR3 nucleotide sequence: TGTGCCAGCAGCCCCAGACTAGCGGGGATTGAGCAGTTCTTC.

The V and J genes are TRBV4-3 and TRBJ2-2; 8 bases agree with TRBD2. Per germline, CDR1 LGHNA and CDR2 YSLEER. The CDR3 extends over 15 amino acids. Trimming removed 3 bases from V and 5 bases from J; junction bases left unmatched: 5. CDR3 nucleotide sequence: TGCGCCAGCAGCCACAGCGGGAGTAATACCGGGGAGCTGTTTTTT. It encodes CASSHSGSNTGELFF.

J is TRBJ2-1 and V is TRBV7-9; 7 nucleotides align to TRBD2. The J segment lost 7 bases and the V segment lost 0 bases, leaving 3 bases of the junction unmatched. From germline, CDR1 is SEHNR and CDR2 FQNEAQ (reference sequence). The CDR3 runs to 14 residues. The CDR3 protein is CASSLAGGGNEQFF. DNA of the CDR3: TGTGCCAGCAGCTTAGCGGGGGGAGGGAATGAGCAGTTCTTC.

The chain is built from TRBV29-1 and TRBJ1-5, with 10 bases fitting TRBD1. The CDR3 consists of 16 residues. The germline V gene has CDR1 SQVTM and CDR2 ANQGSEA. Trimming cost V 0 bases and J 7 bases; bases outside gene matches: 9. The CDR3 loop is CSVEDLGTGVRQPQHF. In DNA form, the CDR3 reads TGCAGCGTTGAAGATCTTGGGACAGGGGTTCGACAGCCCCAGCATTTT. Combining the CDR3 with reference TRBV29-1 and TRBJ1-5 gives the whole variable domain SAVISQKPSRDICQRGTSLTIQCQVDSQVTMMFWYRQQPGQSLTLIATANQGSEATYESGFVIDKFPISRPNLTFSTLTVSNMSPEDSSIYLCSVEDLGTGVRQPQHFGDGTRLSIL.

The rearrangement links TRBV11-2 to TRBJ2-1, with a weak D call TRBD2 (5 bases). The CDR3 totals 15 residues. Germline lookup yields CDR1 SGHAT and CDR2 FQNNGV. The V gene lost 0 bases and the J gene lost 7 bases, with 13 bases spanning the gap. CDR3 bases: TGTGCCAGCAGCTTAGACCCGGGAACATATAATGAGCAGTTCTTC. Amino acid sequence: CASSLDPGTYNEQFF.

The J gene is TRBJ2-3, the V gene TRBV9; D not resolved. Germline V gene data show CDR1 as SGDLS and CDR2 as YYNGEE. Trimming left V 0 bases short and J 3 bases short, with 11 bases between. The CDR3 extends over 15 amino acids. The CDR3 protein is CASSVGAQLTDTQYF. Here the CDR3 DNA reads TGTGCCAGCAGCGTAGGGGCCCAGTTGACAGATACGCAGTATTTT.

This rearrangement joins TRBV27 to TRBJ1-1; D is unclear. V lost 2 bases, J lost 0 bases, and 7 bases lay in between. The germline gives CDR1 MNHEY, CDR2 SMNVEV (reference sequence). This CDR3 comprises 14 residues. DNA for the CDR3: TGTGCCAGCAGTTTAGAGGGCCTGAACACTGAAGCTTTCTTT. Translating gives CASSLEGLNTEAFF.

J is TRBJ2-5 and V is TRBV10-2, with 10 positions matching TRBD2. This CDR3 has 14 amino acids. The V segment lost 5 bases and the J segment 7 bases; nucleotides outside the gene matches: 7. CDR1 is WSHSY and CDR2 is SAAADI in the germline V gene. CDR3 residues: CASSLAGEGGTQYF. Written as DNA, the CDR3 is TGCGCCAGCAGTCTAGCGGGAGAGGGCGGGACCCAGTACTTC.